This section outlines one T cell receptor (beta chain) sequence together with its context. Its antigen is still unknown. The data belong to a study of cytomegalovirus exposure and HLA in healthy donors (dated by TCRdb to the late 2010s). In terms of the full investigation: An earlier analysis of several hundred of the donors reported about 260 Gb of sequence data and around 100 million unique TCR beta sequences obtained from 180 million or so T cells. In an earlier analysis of 587 of the donors, high-throughput TCR beta sequencing was used to judge whether each TCR beta V gene segment behaved as functional or pseudogenic. Both class I and class II loci were covered by HLA typing, at four-digit resolution. The number of typed donors differed by locus: 629-630 for A, B, C, DRB1 and DQB1; about 520 for DQA1; approximately 600 for DPA1; and roughly 490 for DPB1. Of the roughly 430 genotyped donors, over 65% fell in the genetic ancestry cluster associated with self-reported Caucasian donors. The aim of the study was to test whether cataloging public T cell receptors could identify signatures of past pathogen exposure. A later analysis re-analyzed previously published TCR beta repertoires from approximately 670 donors and added high-resolution HLA genotyping to study TCR occurrence patterns. Besides the first cohort of roughly 640 subjects, a separate validation cohort made up of around 120 different subjects was used. Because of strong linkage in the cohort, roughly five DR-DQ haplotypes were treated as single units for association and clustering. Donor age, sex, ethnicity and CMV serostatus were compiled alongside the repertoire data. A later genetic analysis used genome-wide SNP genotypes for about 65% of the roughly 700 donors, treating that subset as a discovery cohort. The study combined high-throughput TCR immunosequencing, statistical association of individual TCRs with disease status, and machine learning to predict cytomegalovirus infection status. The later analysis used no new phenotypic data to find candidate immune exposures, relying instead on TCR beta sequences and their occurrence across donors. Among over 350 genotyped donors of the cohort, an average of 235,054 unique TCR beta nucleotide sequences were sequenced per donor, roughly 18% of them non-productive. Using immunosequencing, the study profiled T cell repertoires from 666 subjects and related those repertoires to cytomegalovirus serostatus. Every repertoire in the discovery cohort had been generated on one and the same sequencing platform. Approximately 330 gigabases of sequencing data and approximately 91 million unique TCR sequences made up an early release that covered 500 to 700 HLA-typed donors. General conclusions and limits of the study: In vitro tests confirmed that a few of the cytomegalovirus-associated TCR beta chains recognize cytomegalovirus antigens. In a later analysis, most CMV-associated TCR beta chains were found to appear HLA-restricted, with HLA associations seemingly driven largely by CMV exposure. In a later analysis, TCR association rates were found to vary across HLA loci, with the most associated TCRs seen for DRB1 alleles and the fewest for HLA-C alleles. In this cohort, only TCR beta chains were sequenced, and detectable features were limited by the absence of alpha or paired-chain data. A later analysis reported that several top co-occurrence clusters appeared linked to parvovirus B19, influenza, CMV and Epstein-Barr virus. A later analysis found that HLA-associated TCR beta chains were more clonally expanded and had lower generation probabilities than equally common non-associated chains. The classifier was reported to diagnose cytomegalovirus status with high specificity and sensitivity in both the original cohort and the validation cohort. In the study, 150 to 200 TCR beta chains were listed as associated with cytomegalovirus. Roughly uniform sequencing depth across donors was assumed in presence/absence analyses, although this assumption may not hold. A cluster of highly shared sequence variants was judged likely to represent a technical artifact of the sequencing pipeline. In a later genetic analysis, a missense DCLRE1C variant was associated with V-gene and J-gene trimming of TCR beta chains, and the association was replicated in an independent cohort. Strong co-occurrence of HLA alleles, especially DR and DQ, made assigning TCR associations to individual alleles difficult. A further reported finding was that TCR beta sequences accurately predicted the HLA-A and HLA-B alleles for most subjects in the first cohort. Specific HLA alleles were associated with 15,000 to 20,000 TCR beta sequences at a false discovery rate of 0.05 in a later analysis. Immune exposure information for the cohort was limited to CMV serostatus. HLA typing was unavailable for some donors at each locus, so association tests used only the typed subset. The earlier analysis of almost 600 of the donors excluded roughly 16 rarely observed V segments, including chromosome 9 orphons, because counts were too low. It was suggested by the authors that the approach could potentially be generalized to other disease states and immunological phenotypes. While some public TCRs were present in many individuals, most TCR sequences turned up only very rarely across donors. In a later genetic analysis, fewer N-insertions in productive TCRs were reported among donors in an Asian-associated ancestry cluster than the 666-donor mean. Because the 87-base-pair reads could not distinguish some IMGT-functional V segments, including TRBV6-2 and TRBV6-3, those segments were excluded. In an earlier analysis of fewer than 700 of the donors, most TCR beta V segments appeared in productive rearrangements about 90% or about 30% of the time, broadly matching IMGT annotations. Linkage disequilibrium might explain the correlated functional status among segregating V segments, but an unknown experimental factor could not be ruled out.

CDR1 and CDR2 are drawn from the germline V gene: MNHEY, SVGAGI. Between the V and J ends, shortened by 5 bases and 0 bases respectively, the junction contains 10 bases. The CDR3 runs 15 residues from the cysteine to the phenylalanine. Only the CDR3 part of the read is kept: 45 bases, read in frame from the first base. The cohort comprised several hundred healthy bone marrow donors. Cohort members were all nominally healthy when sampled, although unrecorded immune exposures were likely present. The donor was CMV seronegative and was included in the group of hundreds of seronegative cohort members. Each donor provided a peripheral blood sample, and peripheral blood mononuclear cells were used for TCR beta sequencing. Genomic DNA was extracted from the blood cell samples with the Qiagen DNeasy Blood Extraction Kit. The receptor library was made with the immunoSEQ multiplex PCR assay. The multiplex PCR relied on a mix of 60 forward primers for TCR Vbeta segments and 13 reverse primers for TCR Jbeta segments. A multiplex PCR assay on genomic DNA amplified the CDR3 region of rearranged TCR beta genes. Amplified TCR beta libraries were sequenced as 87-base-pair reads on the Illumina HiSeq System. Under the source paper's analysis protocol: In a later analysis, about 80 million unique TCR beta chains were counted across the 500 to 850 repertoires, and roughly 10 million of these chains were shared by at least two donors. To remove PCR and sequencing errors, raw reads were error-corrected and collapsed into unique sequences using a nearest-neighbor algorithm that merged closely related sequences. To assign V, D and J gene segments, CDR3 sequences were aligned to IMGT reference sequences. Each retained sequence needed at least a six-nucleotide match to both a V gene segment and a J gene segment. Rearrangements were classified as productive when the CDR3 lacked stop codons and remained in frame with V and J, and all other rearrangements were classified as non-productive. Following IMGT convention, CDR3 was defined as the stretch from the second conserved V-encoded cysteine up to the conserved J-encoded phenylalanine. Sequences without an unambiguous match to a single V gene segment were excluded from the earlier analysis of a few hundred of the donors. An earlier analysis of 587 of the donors classified V segments as functional when productive rearrangements were above 56.7% and as segregating when the standard deviation between donors was above 5%. To diagnose cytomegalovirus status from the catalog of TCR beta chain sequences, a statistical classification framework was built. A later analysis assigned V and J genes by comparing TCR nucleotide sequences with IMGT/GENE-DB human TR gene sequences. Using the TCRdist pipeline, a later analysis assigned CDR3 sequences along with most-parsimonious VDJ recombination scenarios. In a later analysis, each TCR beta chain was defined by its CDR3 amino acid sequence together with its V-gene family, and reads without a unique V-gene family were excluded. To address suspected cross-contamination and a sequencing artifact, a later analysis removed 450 to 700 highly shared, low-generation-probability nucleotide sequences. In a later analysis, a clonal expansion index was calculated for each public chain from normalized within-repertoire ranks of inferred template counts. A later analysis computed generation probabilities with a VDJ recombination model fitted to out-of-frame rearrangements, and checked the results against IGoR. In a later analysis, hypergeometric tests were used to score TCR-TCR, TCR-HLA and TCR-CMV co-occurrence, with a repertoire-size bias correction applied to TCR pairs. A later analysis estimated false discovery rates by permuting HLA or CMV assignments 20 times. In a later analysis, co-occurring TCRs were grouped with DBSCAN, and TCRdist sequence similarity was added when clustering was performed within HLA-allele-positive subsets. Repertoires with fewer than 30,000 or more than 120,000 public chains, plus five repertoires with anomalous nucleotide sharing, were excluded from co-occurrence clustering. TCRdb took this table from immuneACCESS and kept in-frame rearrangements with V and J called. Such tables lack part of the clones; where checked against another copy, unresolved V genes explain under half of the gap, and the rest is unexplained. The V and J calls and the clone size are those of that table, but D and trimming were determined from the DNA. The sample's records list under 200,000 clones. Around 6% of the sample is taken by the ten largest.

The source material was PBMCs. The receptor chain draws on TRBV6-5 and TRBJ1-4; the D gene assignment is ambiguous. The source is a man in his thirties or forties in good health and CMV-seronegative. The CDR3 loop reads CASSPPGATNEKLFF. The DNA reads as follows: TGTGCCAGCAGTCCCCCCGGGGCAACTAATGAAAAACTGTTTTTT.